This T cell receptor beta chain was documented in a study of T cell clonotyping in hematopoietic cell transplantation. CDR1 and CDR2 (germline): MDHEN, SYDVKM. Deletions cut 7 bases from V and 0 bases from J, with 10 bases between. The CDR3 length is 15 residues. The time point is: recipient sample about 28 days before transplant, after cytoreduction. Measured with immunoSEQ multiplex PCR; TCRdb has only the in-frame clones, and not every one. In the table there are roughly 30,000 clones, around 80% of which are singletons. The input for sequencing was peripheral blood mononuclear cells, taken before stem cell transplant. The J gene is TRBJ1-6, the V gene TRBV28, with D perhaps TRBD1 (6 bases). This clonotype originated in a woman in her 30s with chronic myeloid leukemia. Some clones in this sample may be carry-over from other donors' samples. The CDR3 spells CASTGQYSYNSPLHF. The CDR3 bases are TGTGCCAGCACCGGACAGTACTCCTATAATTCACCCCTCCACTTT.